These 25 T cell receptor beta chains came from one sample sequenced in a study of blood T cells in healthy people across ages. Combining a sample-barcoded 5' primer with a J-beta primer mix, a second PCR ran for 7 to 11 cycles. Via MiXCR, TCRdb re-called the 5' RACE reads, giving one row per CDR3 protein. Of over 1,500,000 distinct CDR3 sequences listed, 39% are singletons. The material sequenced was blood. The source of these receptors is a human donor in good health.

The chain couples TRBV12-5 to TRBJ2-3; 8 positions agree with TRBD1. This CDR3 contains 17 residues. Trimming removed 3 bases from V and 2 bases from J; junction bases left unmatched: 10. Germline lookup yields CDR1 LGHNT and CDR2 FRNRAP. For the CDR3, the DNA is TGTGCTAGTGGTTTTACCCTACAGGGGGGCCCCACAGATACGCAGTATTTT. It encodes CASGFTLQGGPTDTQYF.

The chain carries TRBV7-3 and TRBJ2-1; 13 bases align to TRBD2. The germline V gene encodes CDR1 SGHTA and CDR2 FQGTGA. This CDR3 spans 13 amino acids. Unmatched junction bases numbered 3, after V lost 9 bases and J lost 7 bases. CDR3 amino acids: CASTTSGGNEQFF. The CDR3 DNA reads as TGTGCCAGTACGACTAGCGGGGGGAATGAGCAGTTCTTC. Drawing the rest from reference TRBV7-3 and TRBJ2-1, the complete variable domain is GAGVSQTPSNKVTEKGKYVELRCDPISGHTALYWYRQSLGQGPEFLIYFQGTGAADDSGLPNDRFFAVRPEGSVSTLKIQRTERGDSAVYLCASTTSGGNEQFFGPGTRLTVL.

The rearrangement joins TRBV9 to TRBJ2-2; no firm D call. The CDR3 extends over 13 amino acids. Between the trimmed V and J ends, which lost 0 bases and 9 bases, there was a span of 9 bases. Germline V CDR1 and CDR2: SGDLS, YYNGEE. The CDR3 DNA is TGTGCCAGCAGCGTAGGGTTAGGGCGGGAGCTGTTTTTT. Translation: CASSVGLGRELFF.

The chain uses TRBV20-1 and TRBJ1-2, with 9 bases matching TRBD1. V trimming: 5 bases; J trimming: 4 bases; junction bases outside the gene matches: 20. The CDR3 has 18 residues. The germline V gene encodes CDR1 DFQATT and CDR2 SNEGSKA (reference sequence). The CDR3, as DNA: TGCAGTGCTTCGTCACCTCGGGACAGGGAAGCTGCTGGCTATGGCTACACCTTC. Amino acids: CSASSPRDREAAGYGYTF.

The chain uses TRBV7-2 and TRBJ2-1; possibly TRBD1 for D (8 bases). This CDR3 region has 17 residues. Per germline, CDR1 SGHTA and CDR2 FQGNSA. V was trimmed by 4 bases and J by 2 bases, leaving 18 bases between them. DNA for the CDR3: TGTGCCAGCAGCTCCCCGGGGGGCAGGGGGCCCTACAATGAGCAGTTCTTC. Translation: CASSSPGGRGPYNEQFF. Variable domain in full (rest from reference TRBV7-2 and TRBJ2-1): GAGVSQSPSNKVTEKGKDVELRCDPISGHTALYWYRQSLGQGLEFLIYFQGNSAPDKSGLPSDRFSAERTGGSVSTLTIQRTQQEDSAVYLCASSSPGGRGPYNEQFFGPGTRLTVL.

J is TRBJ2-5 and V is TRBV5-5; D might be TRBD2 (7 bases). Germline assignment: CDR1 SGHKS and CDR2 YYEKEE (reference sequence). The V end was cut by 4 bases, the J end by 0 bases, with 16 bases between. This CDR3 has 16 amino acids. The CDR3 bases are TGTGCCAGCAGCGGAGGGGGGGTCTCCGACCAAGAGACCCAGTACTTC. This codes for CASSGGGVSDQETQYF.

This clonotype was observed a few times. The V gene is TRBV4-2, the J gene TRBJ2-5; 7 nucleotides line up with TRBD1. The CDR3 runs 16 residues. Germline CDR1 LGHNA, CDR2 YNFKEQ. V trimming: 0 bases; J trimming: 2 bases; junction bases outside the gene matches: 6. The CDR3 DNA follows: TGTGCCAGCAGCCAAGAAGGGGGCTCTATACAAGAGACCCAGTACTTC. Amino acid sequence: CASSQEGGSIQETQYF.

The chain couples TRBV9 to TRBJ2-1; D not resolved. The germline V gene has CDR1 SGDLS and CDR2 YYNGEE. Trimming took off 1 base at V and 5 bases at J, with 7 bases between the two ends. The CDR3 totals 13 residues. The CDR3 DNA reads as TGTGCCAGCAGCGTACAGATTAACAATGAGCAGTTCTTC. Amino acid sequence: CASSVQINNEQFF.

CDR3 nucleotide sequence: TGTGCCACCGGTGAGGGGTTGCAAGAGACCCAGTACTTC. Its protein product is CATGEGLQETQYF. The chain uses TRBV15 and TRBJ2-5; D may match TRBD1 or TRBD2 (5 bases each). Trimming removed 8 bases from V and 2 bases from J, with 12 bases in between. The CDR3 runs to 13 residues. Germline CDR1 is LNHNV and CDR2 is YYDKDF (reference sequence).

This chain links TRBV20-1 with TRBJ1-1; no clear D. The CDR3 length is 14 residues. V lost 3 bases, J lost 4 bases, and 15 bases lay in between. Germline lookup yields CDR1 DFQATT and CDR2 SNEGSKA (reference sequence). The CDR3 here is CSASVPSRGTEAFF. The DNA for the CDR3 is TGCAGTGCTAGCGTGCCCAGTCGAGGCACTGAAGCTTTCTTT.

V usage is TRBV7-2 and J usage is TRBJ2-7; 9 bases map to TRBD2. The end of the DNA fits TRBJ2-5 better, so the J call may be wrong. The germline CDR1 and CDR2 sequences are SGHTA and FQGNSA. The CDR3 has 15 residues. The CDR3 DNA follows: TGTGCCAGCAGCAGACTAGCGGTGGGACAAGAGACCCAGTACTTC. Translating it yields CASSRLAVGQETQYF.

This clonotype was detected only a few times. The J gene is TRBJ1-2, the V gene TRBV7-6, with 8 bases lining up with TRBD1. Germline lookup yields CDR1 SGHVS and CDR2 FNYEAQ. This CDR3 comprises 13 residues. Germline trimming cut 3 bases from V and 8 bases from J; bases unmatched to any gene: 5. The CDR3 nucleotides are TGTGCCAGCAGCTTGGAGGACAGGGACGGCTACACCTTC. Protein sequence: CASSLEDRDGYTF.

This clonotype was detected many times. The chain employs TRBV29-1 and TRBJ1-2, with 7 nucleotides matching TRBD1. Germline V lookup: CDR1 SQVTM, CDR2 ANQGSEA. This CDR3 is built from 11 residues. V was clipped by 7 bases and J by 5 bases; unmatched bases: 4. This CDR3 is CSGGDRYGYTF. CDR3 nucleotides: TGCAGCGGGGGGGACAGATATGGCTACACCTTC. Full variable domain (rest looked up from reference TRBV29-1 and TRBJ1-2): SAVISQKPSRDICQRGTSLTIQCQVDSQVTMMFWYRQQPGQSLTLIATANQGSEATYESGFVIDKFPISRPNLTFSTLTVSNMSPEDSSIYLCSGGDRYGYTFGSGTRLTVV.

The V gene is TRBV5-1, the J gene TRBJ2-7; D not resolved. CDR1 SGHRS and CDR2 YFSETQ come from the germline V gene. Trimming shortened V by 2 bases and J by 4 bases, and 10 bases separated the two germline ends. This CDR3 region has 13 residues. CDR3: CASSFHDGYEQYF. CDR3 DNA: TGCGCCAGCAGCTTTCACGACGGGTACGAGCAGTACTTC.

The CDR3 nucleotides read TGTGCCAGCAGCTTAGGACAGGGGGCAATCGGGGCCAACGTCCTGACTTTC. Its translation: CASSLGQGAIGANVLTF. V is TRBV11-2 and J is TRBJ2-6, with 10 bases fitting TRBD1. There are 17 residues in the CDR3. Trimming took 1 base from V and 4 from J; bases not matched to a gene: 4. From germline, CDR1 is SGHAT and CDR2 FQNNGV.

The V gene is TRBV7-2, the J gene TRBJ1-5; D unresolved. V lost 1 base and J lost 5, with 9 bases in between. The CDR3 extends over 14 amino acids. Germline V gene data show CDR1 as SGHTA and CDR2 as FQGNSA. Written as DNA, the CDR3 is TGTGCCAGCAGCTTAGGTTCCGCGGATCAGCCCCAGCATTTT. It codes for CASSLGSADQPQHF.

There are a few counts of this clonotype. The genes are TRBV3-1 and TRBJ2-7; maybe TRBD2 (6 bases). Per the germline V gene, CDR1 is LGHDT and CDR2 is YNNKEL (reference sequence). The V end was cut by 1 base, the J end by 5 bases, with 12 bases between. The CDR3 runs 14 residues. CDR3: CASSQGSGRNEQYF. The CDR3 nucleotides read TGTGCCAGCAGCCAAGGGAGCGGGCGTAACGAGCAGTACTTC.

In its sample, this clonotype was seen a few times. V usage is TRBV10-3 and J usage is TRBJ2-5; the match to TRBD2 covers 9 bases. The germline CDR1 and CDR2 sequences are ENHRY and SYGVKD. V was pared by 0 bases and J by 2 bases, with 1 base of the junction left unmatched. The CDR3 is 15 amino acids. The CDR3 protein is CAISESAGGQETQYF. The CDR3 DNA reads as TGTGCCATCAGTGAGTCGGCGGGGGGGCAAGAGACCCAGTACTTC.

In this sample, this clonotype turned up a few times. The DNA for the CDR3 is TGCAGCGTTACAGAGAATGGGGGGGCAGATACGCAGTATTTT. Its protein is CSVTENGGADTQYF. The chain combines TRBV29-1 with TRBJ2-3; TRBD2 matches 7 bases. The J segment lost 4 bases and the V segment lost 5 bases, leaving 9 bases of the junction unmatched. The CDR3 contains 14 residues. CDR1 is SQVTM, CDR2 ANQGSEA, per germline.

This clonotype was counted many times. J is TRBJ2-5 and V is TRBV10-3, with 10 bases aligning to TRBD2. Germline CDR1 is ENHRY and CDR2 is SYGVKD. The CDR3 spans 16 residues. V lost 8 bases and J lost 1; bases outside the gene matches: 10. This CDR3 reads CAIASYSGRSQETQYF. The CDR3 DNA reads as TGTGCCATCGCCTCCTATAGCGGGAGGTCCCAAGAGACCCAGTACTTC.

The rearrangement uses TRBV5-1 and TRBJ2-2; D perhaps matches TRBD1 (5 bases). Germline CDR1 and CDR2: SGHRS and YFSETQ. The CDR3 length is 13 residues. Trimming pared 5 bases from V and 4 bases from J, leaving 9 bases between. DNA of the CDR3: TGCGCCAGCAGGCAGCAGGGCACCGGGGAGCTGTTTTTT. The encoded protein is CASRQQGTGELFF. Full variable domain (missing parts from reference TRBV5-1 and TRBJ2-2): KAGVTQTPRYLIKTRGQQVTLSCSPISGHRSVSWYQQTPGQGLQFLFEYFSETQRNKGNFPGRFSGRQFSNSRSEMNVSTLELGDSALYLCASRQQGTGELFFGEGSRLTVL.

This clonotype was counted ten times or more. This chain connects TRBV6-5 to TRBJ2-7, with 12 nucleotides matching TRBD2. J was trimmed by 6 bases and V by 0 bases; bases with no gene match: 6. CDR1 is MNHEY and CDR2 is SVGAGI in the germline V gene. This CDR3 comprises 16 residues. The CDR3 region is CASSYSTSGGLSEQYF. DNA of the CDR3: TGTGCCAGCAGTTACTCCACTAGCGGGGGGCTAAGCGAGCAGTACTTC.

This clonotype has just a few counts. The rearrangement links TRBV10-3 to TRBJ2-3; 9 positions match TRBD1. Germline V gives CDR1 ENHRY, CDR2 SYGVKD. V trimming: 0 bases; J trimming: 2 bases; junction bases outside the gene matches: 9. The CDR3 is 18 amino acids. CDR3 sequence: CAISESFQGQGPTDTQYF. The CDR3 DNA reads as TGTGCCATCAGTGAGTCGTTTCAGGGACAGGGTCCCACAGATACGCAGTATTTT.

The V and J genes are TRBV7-8 and TRBJ1-4; D gene uncertain. From germline, CDR1 is SGHVS and CDR2 FQNEAQ. Deletions cut 4 bases from V and 6 bases from J, with 15 bases between. This CDR3 region has 15 residues. CDR3 residues: CASSWSRTHYEKLFF. For the CDR3, the DNA is TGTGCCAGCAGCTGGTCCAGGACGCATTATGAAAAACTGTTTTTT.

The chain couples TRBV4-3 to TRBJ2-3, with a tentative D call TRBD2 (6 bases). The CDR3 is 15 residues long. Looked up from germline, CDR1 is LGHNA and CDR2 is YSLEER. Trimming took off 0 bases at V and 6 bases at J, with 13 bases between the two ends. CDR3 nucleotides: TGCGCCAGCAGCCAAGACCCACGGGGGTCGGATACGCAGTATTTT. This encodes CASSQDPRGSDTQYF.